These 18 T cell receptor beta chains came from one sample sequenced in a study of post-analysis software for immune sequencing data (dated by TCRdb to 2014 to 2015). Study-wide findings and limitations: A handful of TRBV segments, including TRBV5-6, TRBV5-1 and TRBV20-1, were significantly more frequent in patients than controls.

No antigens are known for them. Library preparation employed PCR. The instrument given in TCRdb is Illumina HiSeq 2500. To reduce PCR and sequencing biases, unique molecular identifiers were incorporated into the TCR beta cDNA libraries. Using fastp trimming at Q25 and MiXCR clonotype assembly, TCRdb reanalyzed the public sequencing data and kept in-frame beta chains. Identical CDR3 protein sequences are pooled into one entry, listed with their most common genes and DNA. The sample table lists roughly 700,000 distinct CDR3 sequences, 30% of them with a count of one. Clones ranked in the top ten supply around 0.55% of the sample. Specimen: blood. These receptor sequences come from a girl aged 5-17 years with multiple sclerosis.

In its sample, this clonotype was seen a few times. J is TRBJ2-3 and V is TRBV6-4; 12 bases map to TRBD2. With 6 bases clipped from V and 4 bases from J, the junction kept 5 bases outside the gene matches. CDR1 and CDR2 from the germline V gene are MRHNA and SNTAGT. CDR3 length: 15 residues. The CDR3 region is CASSALAGGPDTQYF. The CDR3 region has the DNA TGTGCCAGCAGCGCCCTAGCGGGGGGGCCAGATACGCAGTATTTT.

This clonotype showed up just a few times. The chain uses TRBV5-1 and TRBJ1-2; no definite D call. The ends were cut back, 4 bases at V and 4 bases at J, with 14 bases in the middle. Germline values: CDR1 SGHRS, CDR2 YFSETQ. The CDR3 runs to 14 residues. The CDR3 coding sequence is TGCGCCAGCAGCCCGGATGGCACGGGCTATGGCTACACCTTC. It translates to CASSPDGTGYGYTF.

To note about this clonotype: Lacking the conserved final phenylalanine or tryptophan, this CDR3 likely reflects a read error. The CDR3 reads CASSLDSGVPYEQYC. The DNA of the CDR3 is TGTGCCAGCAGCTTAGATTCCGGGGTCCCCTACGAGCAGTACTGC. The V call is TRBV11-2, the J call TRBJ2-7; TRBD2 might be the D (5 bases). Germline V CDR1 and CDR2: SGHAT, FQNNGV. V was shortened by 0 bases and J by 2 bases, with 11 bases between the two germline ends. CDR3 size: 15 residues.

This clonotype was seen ten or more times. The rearrangement joins TRBV29-1 to TRBJ1-5; D may be TRBD1 (5 bases). There are 13 residues in the CDR3. Per germline, CDR1 SQVTM and CDR2 ANQGSEA. V dropped 4 bases and J dropped 0 bases, with 7 bases sitting between them. The CDR3 region is CSVGGDSNQPQHF. The CDR3 DNA follows: TGCAGCGTTGGGGGGGATAGCAATCAGCCCCAGCATTTT. The complete variable domain, with remaining parts taken from reference TRBV29-1 and TRBJ1-5, reads SAVISQKPSRDICQRGTSLTIQCQVDSQVTMMFWYRQQPGQSLTLIATANQGSEATYESGFVIDKFPISRPNLTFSTLTVSNMSPEDSSIYLCSVGGDSNQPQHFGDGTRLSIL.

In its sample, this clonotype was seen a few times. This CDR3 reads CASINILATKAFF. The CDR3 bases are TGTGCCAGCATCAATATCCTGGCGACCAAGGCTTTCTTT. The chain carries TRBV28 and TRBJ1-1; D ambiguous. V was cut by 7 bases and J by 11 bases, with 20 bases left in between. The germline V gene has CDR1 MDHEN and CDR2 SYDVKM. The CDR3 spans 13 residues.

This clonotype was counted a few times. This CDR3 reads CASSQHSGNTQYF. For the CDR3, the DNA is TGCGCCAGCAGCCAGCATAGCGGGAATACGCAGTATTTT. This chain joins TRBV4-1 and TRBJ2-3, with 8 bases aligning to TRBD2. The V gene end was trimmed by 3 bases and the J gene end by 7 bases; junction bases not matched to a gene: 3. Germline CDR1 is MGHRA and CDR2 is YSYEKL. CDR3 length equals 13 residues.

This chain links TRBV20-1 with TRBJ2-1; D possibly corresponds to TRBD2 (6 bases). From germline, CDR1 is DFQATT and CDR2 SNEGSKA (reference sequence). This CDR3 region has 15 residues. V lost 3 bases and J 2 bases, leaving 14 bases between the germline ends. CDR3 sequence: CSASRPSATYNEQFF. DNA for the CDR3: TGCAGTGCTAGTCGGCCTAGCGCCACCTACAATGAGCAGTTCTTC.

This clonotype was counted a few times. This chain links TRBV4-1 with TRBJ2-6; D gene unclear. Per germline, CDR1 MGHRA and CDR2 YSYEKL. V was cut by 0 bases and J by 2 bases, with 11 bases left in between. This CDR3 has 17 amino acids. The DNA of the CDR3 is TGCGCCAGCAGCCAAGATATGAGGCGTACTGGGGCCAACGTCCTGACTTTC. It is translated as CASSQDMRRTGANVLTF.

The chain recombines TRBV12-3 or TRBV12-4 with TRBJ2-7; 10 nucleotides align to TRBD1. Trimming removed 6 bases from V and 6 bases from J; junction bases left unmatched: 11. This CDR3 has 15 amino acids. CDR3: CASSSGQGVTGEQYF. CDR3 nucleotide sequence: TGTGCCAGCAGCTCAGGACAGGGGGTAACAGGCGAGCAGTACTTC.

In this sample, this clonotype turned up a few times. In DNA, the CDR3 is TGTGCCATTGCCAGCGACGGATATGGCTACACCTTC. It is translated as CAIASDGYGYTF. J is TRBJ1-2 and V is TRBV6-6; D call uncertain. CDR1 is MNHNY and CDR2 is SVGAGI in the germline V gene (reference sequence). The CDR3 is made up of 12 amino acids. V was trimmed by 10 bases and J by 5 bases, leaving 14 bases between them.

This clonotype was counted once. The rearrangement links TRBV5-1 to TRBJ1-5; TRBD1 might be the D (6 bases). Deletions cut 4 bases from V and 2 bases from J, with 13 bases between. CDR1 and CDR2 (germline): SGHRS, YFSETQ. CDR3 size: 15 residues. This CDR3 is CASSPWGGGNQPQHF. CDR3 nucleotide sequence: TGCGCCAGCAGCCCTTGGGGGGGCGGCAATCAGCCCCAGCATTTT.

This clonotype has just a few counts. V gene TRBV12-3 or TRBV12-4 combines with J gene TRBJ1-2; D possibly corresponds to TRBD1 (6 bases). The ends were cut back, 5 bases at V and 5 bases at J, with 21 bases in the middle. The CDR3 contains 16 residues. CDR3 DNA sequence: TGTGCCAGCAGTCCCGTTGGCCATCAGAGGGGGTATGGCTACACCTTC. It is translated as CASSPVGHQRGYGYTF.

The V call is TRBV7-2, the J call TRBJ2-3; D is perhaps TRBD2 (7 bases). V dropped 8 bases and J dropped 0 bases, with 12 bases sitting between them. Germline values: CDR1 SGHTA, CDR2 FQGNSA. The CDR3 contains 14 residues. CDR3 in DNA: TGTGCCAGCGGGAGGGACAAAAGCACAGATACGCAGTATTTT. The encoded protein is CASGRDKSTDTQYF. Using reference TRBV7-2 and TRBJ2-3 for the parts outside the CDR3, the full variable domain is GAGVSQSPSNKVTEKGKDVELRCDPISGHTALYWYRQSLGQGLEFLIYFQGNSAPDKSGLPSDRFSAERTGGSVSTLTIQRTQQEDSAVYLCASGRDKSTDTQYFGPGTRLTVL.

The genes are TRBV7-2 and TRBJ2-7, with D perhaps TRBD1 (6 bases). The closer fit of TRBJ2-5 to the DNA end suggests the J call may be wrong. There are 15 residues in the CDR3. Germline lookup yields CDR1 SGHTA and CDR2 FQGNSA. The CDR3 reads CASSLAQGFGETQYF. Written as DNA, the CDR3 is TGTGCCAGCAGCTTAGCACAGGGTTTCGGTGAGACCCAGTACTTC.

This clonotype was counted between two and nine times. The chain has TRBV7-2 and TRBJ2-1; maybe TRBD2 (6 bases). CDR1 and CDR2 from the germline V gene are SGHTA and FQGNSA. V dropped 5 bases and J dropped 2 bases, with 22 bases sitting between them. This CDR3 is built from 18 residues. CDR3 protein: CASSHNNWGGEAYNEQFF. The CDR3 DNA reads as TGTGCCAGCAGCCACAACAACTGGGGCGGGGAGGCCTACAATGAGCAGTTCTTC.

V is TRBV14 and J is TRBJ2-3; 14 bases agree with TRBD2. The J segment lost 14 bases and the V segment lost 4 bases, leaving 14 bases of the junction unmatched. The germline CDR1 and CDR2 sequences are SGHDN and FVKESK. The CDR3 is 16 residues long. Here the CDR3 DNA reads TGTGCCAGCAGCCGCACCGGGACTAGCGGGAGCGCTATCCGGTATTTT. Amino acids: CASSRTGTSGSAIRYF.

This clonotype was picked up one time. Sequence at one end of the junction differs from germline and may be a read error. This chain joins TRBV6-2 or TRBV6-3 and TRBJ2-4, with D possibly being TRBD2 (6 bases). Germline V lookup: CDR1 MNHEY, CDR2 SVGEGT. The CDR3 is made up of 15 amino acids. CDR3 protein: CASTITPGVKNVQYF. Here the CDR3 DNA reads TGTGCCAGCACGATTACACCGGGAGTCAAAAACGTTCAGTACTTC.

This clonotype turned up a few times. The chain couples TRBV6-5 to TRBJ2-5; D remains unclear. The ends were cut back, 4 bases at V and 0 bases at J, with 9 bases in the middle. CDR1 and CDR2 (germline): MNHEY, SVGAGI. The CDR3 totals 14 residues. CDR3 residues: CASSFSQNQETQYF. CDR3 DNA: TGTGCCAGCAGTTTCAGTCAGAACCAAGAGACCCAGTACTTC.